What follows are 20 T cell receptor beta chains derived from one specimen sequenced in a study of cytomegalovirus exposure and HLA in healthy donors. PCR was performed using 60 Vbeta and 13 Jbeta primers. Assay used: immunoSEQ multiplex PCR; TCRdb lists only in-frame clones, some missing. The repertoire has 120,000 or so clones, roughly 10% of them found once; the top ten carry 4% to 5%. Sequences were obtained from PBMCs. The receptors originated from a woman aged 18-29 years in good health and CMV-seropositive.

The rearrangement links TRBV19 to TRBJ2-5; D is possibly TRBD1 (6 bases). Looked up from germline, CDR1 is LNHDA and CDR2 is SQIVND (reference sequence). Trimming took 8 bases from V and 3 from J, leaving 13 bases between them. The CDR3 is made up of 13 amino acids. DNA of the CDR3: TGTGCCAGTGGGGGCGGGCGGGAAGAGACCCAGTACTTC. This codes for CASGGGREETQYF.

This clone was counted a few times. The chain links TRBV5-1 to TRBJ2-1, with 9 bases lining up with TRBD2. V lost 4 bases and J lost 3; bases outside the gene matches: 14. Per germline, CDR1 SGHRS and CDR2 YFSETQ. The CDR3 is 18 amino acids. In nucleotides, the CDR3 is TGCGCCAGCAGCCGCATAAAAGAGACTAGCGGAAACTACAATGAGCAGTTCTTC. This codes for CASSRIKETSGNYNEQFF.

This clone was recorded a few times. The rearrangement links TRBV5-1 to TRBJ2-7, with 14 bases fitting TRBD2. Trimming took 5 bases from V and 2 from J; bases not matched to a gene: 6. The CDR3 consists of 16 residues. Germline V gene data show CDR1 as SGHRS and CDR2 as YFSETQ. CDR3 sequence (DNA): TGCGCCAGCAGAGGGACTAGCGGGAGCCGAACCTACGAGCAGTACTTC. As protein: CASRGTSGSRTYEQYF.

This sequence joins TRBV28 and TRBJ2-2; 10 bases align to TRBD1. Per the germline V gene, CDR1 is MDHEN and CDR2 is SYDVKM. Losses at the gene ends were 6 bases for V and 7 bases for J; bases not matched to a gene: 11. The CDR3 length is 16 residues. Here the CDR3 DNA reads TGTGCCAGCAGACATTCGGGACAGGGGACCGGCGGGGAGCTGTTTTTT. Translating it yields CASRHSGQGTGGELFF.

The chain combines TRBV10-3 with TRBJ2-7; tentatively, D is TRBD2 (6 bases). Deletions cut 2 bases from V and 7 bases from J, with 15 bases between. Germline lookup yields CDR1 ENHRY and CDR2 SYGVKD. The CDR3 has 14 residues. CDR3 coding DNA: TGTGCCATCAGTGAGGCGGGACTTCTCGGGGAGCAGTACTTC. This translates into CAISEAGLLGEQYF.

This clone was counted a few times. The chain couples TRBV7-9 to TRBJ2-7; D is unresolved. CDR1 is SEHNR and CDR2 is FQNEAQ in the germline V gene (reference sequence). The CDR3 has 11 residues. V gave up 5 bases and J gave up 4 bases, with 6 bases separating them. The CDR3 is CASSRSYEQYF. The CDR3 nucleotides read TGTGCCAGCAGCCGGAGTTACGAGCAGTACTTC.

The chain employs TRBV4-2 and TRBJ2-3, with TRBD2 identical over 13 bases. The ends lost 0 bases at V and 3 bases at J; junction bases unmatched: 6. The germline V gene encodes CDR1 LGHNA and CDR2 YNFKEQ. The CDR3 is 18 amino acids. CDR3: CASSQDRLAGGRTDTQYF. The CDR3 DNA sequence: TGTGCCAGCAGCCAAGATCGACTAGCGGGAGGACGGACAGATACGCAGTATTTT.

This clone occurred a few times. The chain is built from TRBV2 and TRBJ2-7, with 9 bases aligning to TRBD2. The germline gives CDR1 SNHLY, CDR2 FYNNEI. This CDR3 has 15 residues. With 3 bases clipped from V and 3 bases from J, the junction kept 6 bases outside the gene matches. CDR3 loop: CASSDSVSGSYEQYF. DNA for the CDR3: TGTGCCAGCAGTGATAGTGTTAGCGGGAGCTACGAGCAGTACTTC.

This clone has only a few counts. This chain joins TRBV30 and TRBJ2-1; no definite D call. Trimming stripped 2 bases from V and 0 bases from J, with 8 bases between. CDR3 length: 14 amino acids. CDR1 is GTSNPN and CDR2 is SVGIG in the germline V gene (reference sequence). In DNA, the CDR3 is TGTGCCTGGAGTTCGGCTAGCTCCTACAATGAGCAGTTCTTC. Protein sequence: CAWSSASSYNEQFF. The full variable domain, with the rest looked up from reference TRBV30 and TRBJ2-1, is SQTIHQWPATLVQPVGSPLSLECTVEGTSNPNLYWYRQAAGRGLQLLFYSVGIGQISSEVPQNLSASRPQDRQFILSSKKLLLSDSGFYLCAWSSASSYNEQFFGPGTRLTVL.

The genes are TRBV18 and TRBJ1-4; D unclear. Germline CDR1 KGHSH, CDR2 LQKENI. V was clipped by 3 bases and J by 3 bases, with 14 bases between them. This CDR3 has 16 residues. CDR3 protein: CASSPGIAVANEKLFF. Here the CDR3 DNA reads TGTGCCAGCTCACCCGGGATCGCGGTGGCTAATGAAAAACTGTTTTTT. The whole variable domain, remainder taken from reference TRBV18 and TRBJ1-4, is NAGVMQNPRHLVRRRGQEARLRCSPMKGHSHVYWYRQLPEEGLKFMVYLQKENIIDESGMPKERFSAEFPKEGPSILRIQQVVRGDSAAYFCASSPGIAVANEKLFFGSGTQLSVL.

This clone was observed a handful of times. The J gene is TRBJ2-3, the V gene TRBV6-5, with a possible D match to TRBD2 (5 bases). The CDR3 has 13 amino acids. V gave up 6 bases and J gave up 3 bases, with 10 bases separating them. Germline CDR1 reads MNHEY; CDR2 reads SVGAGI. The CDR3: CASRTPGTDTQYF. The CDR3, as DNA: TGTGCCAGCAGGACTCCGGGGACAGATACGCAGTATTTT.

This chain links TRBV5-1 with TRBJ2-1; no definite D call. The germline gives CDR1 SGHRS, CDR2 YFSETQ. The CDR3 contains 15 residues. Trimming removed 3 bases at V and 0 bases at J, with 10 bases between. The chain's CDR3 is CASSSQASSYNEQFF. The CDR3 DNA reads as TGCGCCAGCAGCTCCCAGGCGAGCTCCTACAATGAGCAGTTCTTC. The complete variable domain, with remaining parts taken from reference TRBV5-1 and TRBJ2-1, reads KAGVTQTPRYLIKTRGQQVTLSCSPISGHRSVSWYQQTPGQGLQFLFEYFSETQRNKGNFPGRFSGRQFSNSRSEMNVSTLELGDSALYLCASSSQASSYNEQFFGPGTRLTVL.

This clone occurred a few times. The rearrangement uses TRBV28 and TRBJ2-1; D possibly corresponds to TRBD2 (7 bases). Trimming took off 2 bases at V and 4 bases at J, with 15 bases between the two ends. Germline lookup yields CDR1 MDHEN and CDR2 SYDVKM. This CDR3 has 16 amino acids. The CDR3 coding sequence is TGTGCCAGCAGTTTAGGGGGGGCAGGGGAATACAATGAGCAGTTCTTC. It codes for CASSLGGAGEYNEQFF.

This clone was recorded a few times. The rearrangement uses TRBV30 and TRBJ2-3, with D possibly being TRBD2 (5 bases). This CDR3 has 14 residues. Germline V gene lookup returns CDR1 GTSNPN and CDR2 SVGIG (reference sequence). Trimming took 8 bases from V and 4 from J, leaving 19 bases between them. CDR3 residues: CAVYDPARADTQYF. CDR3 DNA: TGTGCCGTTTACGACCCAGCGAGGGCAGATACGCAGTATTTT.

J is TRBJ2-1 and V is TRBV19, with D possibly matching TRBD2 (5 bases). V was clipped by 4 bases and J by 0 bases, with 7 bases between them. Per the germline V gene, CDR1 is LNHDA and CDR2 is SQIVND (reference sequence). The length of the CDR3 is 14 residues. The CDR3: CASSRAVSYNEQFF. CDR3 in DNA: TGTGCCAGTAGTAGAGCGGTCTCCTACAATGAGCAGTTCTTC.

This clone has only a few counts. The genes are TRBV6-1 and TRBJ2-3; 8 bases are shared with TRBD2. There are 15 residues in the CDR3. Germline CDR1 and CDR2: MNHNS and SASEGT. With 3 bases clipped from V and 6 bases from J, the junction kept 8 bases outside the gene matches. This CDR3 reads CASSDILAAMDTQYF. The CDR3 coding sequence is TGTGCCAGCAGTGATATACTAGCGGCAATGGATACGCAGTATTTT.

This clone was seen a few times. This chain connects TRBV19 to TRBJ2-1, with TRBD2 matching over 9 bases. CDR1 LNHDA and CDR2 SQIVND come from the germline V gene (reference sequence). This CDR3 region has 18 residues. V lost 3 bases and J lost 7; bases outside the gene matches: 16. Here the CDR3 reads CASSIVSSGTKATNEQFF. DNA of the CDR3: TGTGCCAGTAGTATCGTATCTAGCGGGACTAAAGCGACAAATGAGCAGTTCTTC.

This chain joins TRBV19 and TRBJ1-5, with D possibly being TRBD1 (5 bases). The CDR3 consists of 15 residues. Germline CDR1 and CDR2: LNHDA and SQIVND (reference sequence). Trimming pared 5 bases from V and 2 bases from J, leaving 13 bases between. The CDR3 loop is CASSAGLSGNQPQHF. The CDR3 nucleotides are TGTGCCAGTAGTGCAGGGCTTAGTGGCAATCAGCCCCAGCATTTT.

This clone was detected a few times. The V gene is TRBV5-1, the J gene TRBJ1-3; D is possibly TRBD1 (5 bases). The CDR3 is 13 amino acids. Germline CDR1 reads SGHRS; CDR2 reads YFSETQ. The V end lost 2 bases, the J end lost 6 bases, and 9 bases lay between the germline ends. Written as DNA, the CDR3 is TGCGCCAGCAGCTTCGACAGTTTAAACACCATATATTTT. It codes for CASSFDSLNTIYF.

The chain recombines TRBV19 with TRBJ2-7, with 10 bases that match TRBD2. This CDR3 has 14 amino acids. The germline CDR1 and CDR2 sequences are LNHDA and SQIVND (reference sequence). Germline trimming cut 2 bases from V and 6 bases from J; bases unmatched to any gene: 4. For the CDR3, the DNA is TGTGCCAGTAGTATACTAGCGGGAGTGGGCGAGCAGTACTTC. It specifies CASSILAGVGEQYF.